This T cell receptor (beta chain) was obtained from a study of T cells in women clearing cervical HPV infection. For this clone: Its antigen remains unknown. From the germline J gene comes the end of the CDR3, since the read stops 3 residues before it.

Study-level points and caveats: Repertoire richness, not evenness, was significantly elevated in CIN3+ cases versus controls.

TCRdb's copy holds only in-frame clones and misses some; the assay was immunoSEQ multiplex PCR. Here the sample table reports about 27,000 clones. The CDR3 loop spans 15 amino acids. Germline V lookup: CDR1 SGHDT, CDR2 YYEEEE. V was pared by 3 bases and J by 4 bases, with 7 bases of the junction left unmatched. The rearrangement uses TRBV5-6 and TRBJ2-5, with 9 positions matching TRBD1. The receptor was derived from a woman aged 18 to 75 with a cervical HPV16 infection that either progressed to CIN3+ or cleared (not recorded which). The sample taken for sequencing was blood buffy coat. CDR3 sequence: CASSSGTGSGETQYF. CDR3 DNA, as far as it was read: TGTGCCAGCAGCTCCGGGACAGGGTCAGGAGAGACC. Complete variable domain (other parts from reference TRBV5-6 and TRBJ2-5): DAGVTQSPTHLIKTRGQQVTLRCSPKSGHDTVSWYQQALGQGPQFIFQYYEEEERQRGNFPDRFSGHQFPNYSSELNVNALLLGDSALYLCASSSGTGSGETQYFGPGTRLLVL.